These 13 T cell receptor beta chains share one sample of origin, sequenced in a study of monozygotic twins with inflammatory bowel disease. Using the 5' RACE reads, TCRdb records one entry per CDR3 protein without DNA. Here the sample table reports roughly 330,000 distinct CDR3 sequences. The sequenced sample consisted of blood. These receptor sequences come from a human donor with ulcerative colitis or Crohn's disease, or a healthy co-twin of an affected twin (not recorded which).

The chain joins TRBV10-3 to TRBJ2-7; absent DNA, TCRdb's TRBD1 call cannot be checked. CDR1 is ENHRY and CDR2 is SYGVKD in the germline V gene. The CDR3 consists of 13 residues. The CDR3 loop is CAIRPSGVGEQYF.

The chain employs TRBV7-8 and TRBJ2-3; the TCRdb D gene call, TRBD1, has no DNA to confirm it. CDR1 is SGHVS and CDR2 is FQNEAQ in the germline V gene. The CDR3 length is 16 residues. CDR3 sequence reads: CAIQNGRGTSTDTQYF.

This rearrangement joins TRBV12-3 or TRBV12-4 to TRBJ1-1; with no DNA, the TCRdb D assignment of TRBD1 cannot be verified. This CDR3 comprises 14 residues. CDR3 amino acids: CASTPGSMNTEAFF.

The chain uses TRBV10-3 and TRBJ2-5; TCRdb picks TRBD2, but there is no DNA to check that call. The CDR3 spans 15 residues. Germline loops: CDR1 ENHRY, CDR2 SYGVKD. Here the CDR3 reads CANAASGVEKETQDF.

V usage is TRBV19 and J usage is TRBJ2-3. The CDR3 is 15 residues long. Germline CDR1 and CDR2: LNHDA and SQIVND (reference sequence). The CDR3 region is CASRVGSISTDTQYF.

The V call is TRBV5-6, the J call TRBJ1-5; lacking DNA, the TRBD1 call made by TCRdb goes unchecked. The germline gives CDR1 SGHDT, CDR2 YYEEEE. This CDR3 comprises 14 residues. The chain's CDR3 is CASSSGGQNQPQHF.

The chain couples TRBV6-2 or TRBV6-3 to TRBJ2-7. Germline V gives CDR1 MNHEY, CDR2 SVGEGT. The CDR3 extends over 18 amino acids. CDR3 sequence reads: CASSYSSGFGFPQGEQYF.

This rearrangement joins TRBV5-1 to TRBJ2-7. Germline-derived CDR1 and CDR2 are SGHRS and YFSETQ. There are 14 residues in the CDR3. The CDR3 protein is CASSLGSISYEQYF.

This chain connects TRBV3-1 to TRBJ2-7; TCRdb calls TRBD2, which cannot be checked without DNA. The CDR3 is 16 residues long. Germline V gives CDR1 LGHDT, CDR2 YNNKEL (reference sequence). CDR3 residues: CASSQSRTSGGYEQYF.

The V and J genes are TRBV5-1 and TRBJ1-5. The CDR3 covers 15 residues. Germline CDR1 SGHRS, CDR2 YFSETQ. CDR3 region: CASSLDPYSNQPQHF.

The V gene is TRBV3-1, the J gene TRBJ1-1; TCRdb lists TRBD1, though no DNA is available to test this call. The CDR3 runs to 15 residues. The germline V gene has CDR1 LGHDT and CDR2 YNNKEL (reference sequence). The CDR3 here is CASSQGREGAAEAFF.

CDR3 protein: CASSLRLAGGDYGYTF. This chain connects TRBV7-9 to TRBJ1-2; the D gene TCRdb calls, TRBD1, cannot be checked with no DNA. This CDR3 has 16 amino acids. Germline V CDR1 and CDR2: SEHNR, FQNEAQ (reference sequence).

This sequence joins TRBV7-9 and TRBJ1-6; TCRdb lists TRBD1, though no DNA is available to test this call. This CDR3 has 15 amino acids. Germline CDR1 reads SEHNR; CDR2 reads FQNEAQ (reference sequence). The CDR3 reads CASAATGTGNSPLHF.